This T cell receptor beta chain came from a study of lymphopenia after photon versus proton radiotherapy. With regard to this clone: Antigen unknown.

Study-wide points: After lymphocyte nadir, photon-treated repertoires showed oligoclonal expansion, especially CD8+ Temra. Post-nadir TCR diversity decline inversely tracked overall survival among those who died. Proton therapy kept repertoires fairly stable, unlike photons, which gained effector/memory cells.

This CDR3 comprises 15 residues. Trimming removed 2 bases from V and 3 bases from J; junction bases left unmatched: 3. Germline CDR1 SEHNR, CDR2 FQNEAQ (reference sequence). The data were produced by immunoSEQ multiplex PCR, yet TCRdb's version contains in-frame clones alone and is incomplete. Of 150,000 to 200,000 clones listed, about nine tenths are singletons. Specimen: peripheral blood, collected from a patient treated with photon-based radiotherapy. The V gene is TRBV7-9, the J gene TRBJ1-4; 7 nucleotides line up with TRBD1. The clonotype was recovered from a man between 50 and 59 years old with gastric cancer. The CDR3 reads CASSLPGTANEKLFF. CDR3 DNA sequence: TGTGCCAGCAGCTTACCTGGGACAGCTAATGAAAAACTGTTTTTT.